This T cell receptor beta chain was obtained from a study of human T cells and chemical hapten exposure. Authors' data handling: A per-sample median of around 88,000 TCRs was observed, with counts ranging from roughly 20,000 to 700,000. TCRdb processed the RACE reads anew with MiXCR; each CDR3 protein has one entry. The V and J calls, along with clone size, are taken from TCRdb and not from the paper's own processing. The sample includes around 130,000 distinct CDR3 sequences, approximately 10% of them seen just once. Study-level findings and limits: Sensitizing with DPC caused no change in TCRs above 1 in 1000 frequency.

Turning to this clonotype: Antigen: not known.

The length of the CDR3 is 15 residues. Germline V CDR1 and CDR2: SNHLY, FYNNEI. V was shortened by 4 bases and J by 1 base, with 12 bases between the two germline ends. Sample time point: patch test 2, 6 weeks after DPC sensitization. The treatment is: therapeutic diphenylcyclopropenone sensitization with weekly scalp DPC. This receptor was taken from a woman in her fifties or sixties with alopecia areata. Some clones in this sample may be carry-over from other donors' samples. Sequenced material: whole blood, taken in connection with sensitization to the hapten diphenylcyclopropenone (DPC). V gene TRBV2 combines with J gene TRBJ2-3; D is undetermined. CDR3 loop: CASSARSWGTDTQYF. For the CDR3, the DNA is TGTGCCAGCAGTGCGAGGTCTTGGGGCACAGATACGCAGTATTTT.